Each of the 31 T cell receptor beta chains below was sequenced from the same sample in a study of blood T cell repertoires in COVID-19. TCRdb's table, derived via immunoSEQ multiplex PCR, lists solely in-frame clones and lacks some. The sample shows some 170,000 clones, more than 80% of them seen only once. Material: peripheral blood. Receptor source: a woman aged 40 to 50 with COVID-19, enrolled during active disease.

The V and J genes are TRBV7-2 and TRBJ1-4, with D hard to call. CDR1 is SGHTA and CDR2 is FQGNSA in the germline V gene. V lost 6 bases, J lost 3 bases, and 8 bases lay in between. The CDR3 covers 13 residues. CDR3 sequence reads: CASRPAANEKLFF. DNA for the CDR3: TGTGCCAGCAGGCCCGCGGCTAATGAAAAACTGTTTTTT.

The chain has TRBV7-9 and TRBJ1-6; TRBD1 aligns across 7 bases. This CDR3 has 14 residues. V lost 3 bases and J lost 7; bases outside the gene matches: 3. From germline, CDR1 is SEHNR and CDR2 FQNEAQ (reference sequence). The DNA of the CDR3 is TGTGCCAGCAGCTTGGACAGGCAAAATTCACCCCTCCACTTT. This gives the protein CASSLDRQNSPLHF.

The chain carries TRBV28 and TRBJ2-7, with 7 nucleotides matching TRBD2. Germline assignment: CDR1 MDHEN and CDR2 SYDVKM. Unmatched junction bases numbered 7, after V lost 7 bases and J lost 1 base. The CDR3 contains 14 residues. CDR3 sequence (DNA): TGTGCCAGCAACTACCGGGGGGAATCCTACGAGCAGTACTTC. It yields the protein CASNYRGESYEQYF.

V is TRBV28 and J is TRBJ1-4; a weak D match, TRBD1 (5 bases). The CDR3 has 14 amino acids. Germline V CDR1 and CDR2: MDHEN, SYDVKM. V lost 8 bases and J lost 3, with 13 bases in between. The CDR3 sequence: CASSPGGANEKLFF. CDR3 coding DNA: TGTGCCAGCTCCCCTGGGGGGGCTAATGAAAAACTGTTTTTT.

The chain carries TRBV5-1 and TRBJ2-1; D may be TRBD1 (6 bases). CDR1 SGHRS and CDR2 YFSETQ come from the germline V gene. This CDR3 is built from 13 residues. V was trimmed by 4 bases and J by 5 bases, leaving 10 bases between them. CDR3 DNA sequence: TGCGCCAGCAGCCGGGACACAGACAATGAGCAGTTCTTC. It encodes CASSRDTDNEQFF.

The rearrangement links TRBV24-1 to TRBJ2-2; TRBD1 aligns across 7 bases. Germline-derived CDR1 and CDR2 are KGHDR and SFDVKD. This CDR3 is built from 16 residues. J gave up 3 bases and V 4 bases, and 7 bases lay outside the gene matches. CDR3 protein: CATSDQTGPDTGELFF. CDR3 nucleotides: TGTGCCACCAGTGACCAGACAGGGCCGGACACCGGGGAGCTGTTTTTT.

The CDR3 spells CASSSPMTGEQFF. The CDR3 region has the DNA TGTGCCAGCAGCTCTCCTATGACAGGGGAGCAGTTCTTC. The chain joins TRBV7-9 to TRBJ2-1; TRBD1 aligns across 7 bases. Germline V gene data show CDR1 as SEHNR and CDR2 as FQNEAQ (reference sequence). The CDR3 is 13 amino acids. The V segment lost 4 bases and the J segment 10 bases; nucleotides outside the gene matches: 7.

The V and J genes are TRBV11-2 and TRBJ2-1; 7 bases are a match to TRBD1. Losses at the gene ends were 5 bases for V and 0 bases for J; bases not matched to a gene: 4. This CDR3 is built from 15 residues. Germline V gene sequence: CDR1 SGHAT, CDR2 FQNNGV. The CDR3 coding sequence is TGTGCCAGCAGCCCGGGACAGCACTCCTACAATGAGCAGTTCTTC. It yields the protein CASSPGQHSYNEQFF. Variable domain in full (rest from reference TRBV11-2 and TRBJ2-1): EAGVAQSPRYKIIEKRQSVAFWCNPISGHATLYWYQQILGQGPKLLIQFQNNGVVDDSQLPKDRFSAERLKGVDSTLKIQPAKLEDSAVYLCASSPGQHSYNEQFFGPGTRLTVL.

The chain uses TRBV9 and TRBJ2-2; D gene unclear. Germline V lookup: CDR1 SGDLS, CDR2 YYNGEE. CDR3 length equals 14 residues. Trimming stripped 1 base from V and 7 bases from J, with 11 bases between. The CDR3 region has the DNA TGTGCCAGCAGCGTACGTCCACGCGACGGGGAGCTGTTTTTT. The encoded protein is CASSVRPRDGELFF. The full variable domain, its missing parts supplied by reference TRBV9 and TRBJ2-2, is DSGVTQTPKHLITATGQRVTLRCSPRSGDLSVYWYQQSLDQGLQFLIQYYNGEERAKGNILERFSAQQFPDLHSELNLSSLELGDSALYFCASSVRPRDGELFFGEGSRLTVL.

This clone was picked up one time. This chain joins TRBV6-4 and TRBJ1-2; unclear D gene. The CDR3 totals 13 residues. Trimming cost V 6 bases and J 4 bases, with 12 bases left between them. From germline, CDR1 is MRHNA and CDR2 SNTAGT. In DNA form, the CDR3 reads TGTGCCAGCAGCTACGAGGGCTCCTATGGCTACACCTTC. It encodes CASSYEGSYGYTF.

The chain is built from TRBV5-4 and TRBJ1-5; unclear D gene. Germline V gives CDR1 SGHNT, CDR2 YYREEE (reference sequence). This CDR3 region has 13 residues. V lost 0 bases and J lost 4, with 5 bases in between. CDR3: CASSLAGNQPQHF. The CDR3 coding sequence is TGTGCCAGCAGCTTGGCGGGAAATCAGCCCCAGCATTTT.

The chain employs TRBV28 and TRBJ1-4; D remains ambiguous. The CDR3 is 13 amino acids. Germline V CDR1 and CDR2: MDHEN, SYDVKM. V shed 7 bases and J shed 4 bases, with 10 bases lying between them. The CDR3 protein is CASIRTLNEKLFF. The CDR3 DNA reads TGTGCCAGCATTCGGACTCTTAATGAAAAACTGTTTTTT.

There are a few counts of this clone. This chain links TRBV4-2 with TRBJ1-2; 7 bases align to TRBD1. With 1 base clipped from V and 1 base from J, the junction kept 9 bases outside the gene matches. This CDR3 is 17 amino acids long. CDR1 LGHNA and CDR2 YNFKEQ come from the germline V gene. As DNA, the CDR3 is TGTGCCAGCAGCCAAGCTCACGGACAGGACGGTAACTATGGCTACACCTTC. Its protein is CASSQAHGQDGNYGYTF.

This chain links TRBV7-9 with TRBJ2-1; 9 bases map to TRBD2. The V and J ends lost 5 bases and 5 bases, in that order; junction bases with no gene match: 10. The germline V gene has CDR1 SEHNR and CDR2 FQNEAQ (reference sequence). The CDR3 sequence is 16 residues long. CDR3 region: CASSPGGGGADNEQFF. CDR3 sequence (DNA): TGTGCCAGCAGCCCGGGCGGCGGGGGGGCTGACAATGAGCAGTTCTTC.

The chain carries TRBV3-1 (or the pseudogene TRBV3-2) and TRBJ1-1, with D possibly being TRBD1 (5 bases). Germline CDR1 is LGHDT and CDR2 is YNNKEL (reference sequence). The CDR3 covers 15 residues. Trimming removed 5 bases from V and 5 bases from J, with 18 bases in between. DNA for the CDR3: TGTGCCAGCAGCTTAAAAGGCGGGGGAGGGACTGAAGCTTTCTTT. Its translation is CASSLKGGGGTEAFF.

The rearrangement joins TRBV11-2 to TRBJ2-5, with D tentatively TRBD2 (6 bases). The CDR3 runs to 15 residues. Trimming removed 1 base from V and 2 bases from J, with 11 bases in between. Germline lookup yields CDR1 SGHAT and CDR2 FQNNGV. As DNA, the CDR3 is TGTGCCAGCAGCTTAGTGGGCGGGGTTCAAGAGACCCAGTACTTC. Its protein is CASSLVGGVQETQYF.

The chain couples TRBV7-9 to TRBJ1-1; no reliable D call. Per the germline V gene, CDR1 is SEHNR and CDR2 is FQNEAQ (reference sequence). Trimming took off 6 bases at V and 2 bases at J, with 7 bases between the two ends. CDR3 length: 12 amino acids. CDR3 coding DNA: TGTGCCAGCAGTTCCACAAACACTGAAGCTTTCTTT. This gives the protein CASSSTNTEAFF.

This sequence joins TRBV6-5 and TRBJ2-2; D uncertain. The germline V gene encodes CDR1 MNHEY and CDR2 SVGAGI. The CDR3 runs 13 residues. Trimming shortened V by 7 bases and J by 4 bases, and 10 bases separated the two germline ends. The CDR3, as DNA: TGTGCCAGCATGCCCAGTATCACCGGGGAGCTGTTTTTT. Encoded protein: CASMPSITGELFF.

This clone was counted a single time. The chain is built from TRBV7-3 and TRBJ2-1; 9 positions match TRBD1. The CDR3 consists of 14 residues. The V and J ends lost 4 bases and 7 bases, in that order; junction bases with no gene match: 5. CDR1 is SGHTA and CDR2 is FQGTGA in the germline V gene. CDR3 sequence (DNA): TGTGCCAGCAGCTCGACAGGGGGAGGTAATGAGCAGTTCTTC. This encodes CASSSTGGGNEQFF.

This clone was detected only once. The J gene is TRBJ2-3, the V gene TRBV28, with D maybe TRBD1 (6 bases). Trimming shortened V by 8 bases and J by 2 bases, and 20 bases separated the two germline ends. The CDR3 has 16 residues. The germline V gene encodes CDR1 MDHEN and CDR2 SYDVKM. CDR3 coding DNA: TGTGCCAGCCCCCCGCCCCATGGGGACACCACAGATACGCAGTATTTT. This gives the protein CASPPPHGDTTDTQYF.

The J gene is TRBJ1-5, the V gene TRBV2; TRBD1 is a possible D gene (6 bases). This CDR3 contains 15 residues. In germline, CDR1 is SNHLY, CDR2 FYNNEI. V was pared by 2 bases and J by 8 bases, with 16 bases between. The CDR3 loop reads CASSESSDTGKPQHF. The CDR3 DNA sequence: TGTGCCAGCAGTGAATCCAGCGACACAGGGAAGCCCCAGCATTTT. Supplemented by reference TRBV2 and TRBJ1-5, the full variable domain reads EPEVTQTPSHQVTQMGQEVILRCVPISNHLYFYWYRQILGQKVEFLVSFYNNEISEKSEIFDDQFSVERPDGSNFTLKIRSTKLEDSAMYFCASSESSDTGKPQHFGDGTRLSIL.

The J gene is TRBJ2-5, the V gene TRBV10-3; TRBD1 agrees at 7 bases. Germline loops: CDR1 ENHRY, CDR2 SYGVKD. This CDR3 spans 13 amino acids. V lost 4 bases, J lost 2 bases, and 1 base stayed unmatched. Here the CDR3 DNA reads TGTGCCATCAGTGGACAGGGTCAAGAGACCCAGTACTTC. This sequence encodes CAISGQGQETQYF.

This clone has a single count. The chain combines TRBV29-1 with TRBJ1-2; D might be TRBD1 (5 bases). The CDR3 consists of 16 residues. The V gene's germline CDR1 is SQVTM and CDR2 ANQGSEA. V lost 4 bases to trimming and J lost 4 bases, with 22 bases between them. CDR3 sequence: CSVGATIAGRSYGYTF. As DNA, the CDR3 is TGCAGCGTTGGAGCTACTATCGCGGGGCGAAGCTATGGCTACACCTTC.

This clone was counted many times. The V and J genes are TRBV20-1 and TRBJ1-2; the D is unclear. Germline V gives CDR1 DFQATT, CDR2 SNEGSKA (reference sequence). V lost 4 bases to trimming and J lost 6 bases, with 9 bases between them. The CDR3 has 11 amino acids. This chain's CDR3 is CSATRGNGYTF. The CDR3 DNA follows: TGCAGTGCTACCAGAGGAAATGGCTACACCTTC.

The CDR3 protein is CASSQDFYNEQFF. The CDR3 DNA sequence: TGTGCCAGCAGCCAAGACTTTTACAATGAGCAGTTCTTC. The chain has TRBV16 and TRBJ2-1; D is unresolved. The CDR3 has 13 amino acids. Germline V gene sequence: CDR1 KGHSY, CDR2 FQNENV. V was shortened by 2 bases and J by 4 bases, with 6 bases between the two germline ends.

The chain couples TRBV6-5 to TRBJ2-7; 8 bases fit TRBD2. The CDR3 is 15 residues long. Germline CDR1 is MNHEY and CDR2 is SVGAGI. J lost 5 bases, V lost 8 bases, and 14 bases had no gene match. DNA of the CDR3: TGTGCCAGCGCCGTCATCCGGACTAGCAGTCACGAGCAGTACTTC. Translated, it gives CASAVIRTSSHEQYF.

This sequence joins TRBV19 and TRBJ1-5, with 9 bases lining up with TRBD1. The junction had 10 bases not matched to a gene; V was cut back by 6 bases and J by 1 base. The CDR3 extends over 17 amino acids. Germline V lookup: CDR1 LNHDA, CDR2 SQIVND (reference sequence). The CDR3 loop reads CASRSPDRGVSNQPQHF. Written as DNA, the CDR3 is TGTGCCAGTAGGTCCCCGGACAGGGGAGTCAGCAATCAGCCCCAGCATTTT.

The V gene is TRBV10-3, the J gene TRBJ2-1, with TRBD2 as a possible D gene (5 bases). The length of the CDR3 is 12 residues. The V gene's germline CDR1 is ENHRY and CDR2 SYGVKD. The germline V and J ends were trimmed by 5 bases and 10 bases, with 12 bases remaining between them. The CDR3, as DNA: TGTGCCATCAGTTTAGAGGGATGGGAGCAGTTCTTC. It specifies CAISLEGWEQFF.

This chain uses TRBV5-6 with TRBJ2-7, with 8 bases identical to TRBD1. CDR3 size: 13 residues. Trimming cost V 5 bases and J 3 bases; bases outside gene matches: 4. The germline V gene encodes CDR1 SGHDT and CDR2 YYEEEE. CDR3 nucleotides: TGTGCCAGCAGGCCAGGGGGCCTCTACGAGCAGTACTTC. Translating gives CASRPGGLYEQYF.

The CDR3 region is CASSLAFGGGDTQYF. The CDR3, as DNA: TGTGCCAGCAGCTTGGCCTTCGGGGGAGGAGATACGCAGTATTTT. V is TRBV5-4 and J is TRBJ2-3; tentative D call: TRBD2 (6 bases). The V end lost 0 bases, the J end lost 5 bases, and 13 bases lay between the germline ends. The germline CDR1 and CDR2 sequences are SGHNT and YYREEE (reference sequence). The CDR3 consists of 15 residues.

The CDR3 reads CASMVRGAPGANVLTF. Written as DNA, the CDR3 is TGTGCCAGTATGGTACGGGGGGCGCCTGGGGCCAACGTCCTGACTTTC. The chain recombines TRBV19 with TRBJ2-6; the D gene is possibly TRBD2 (7 bases). The CDR3 has 16 residues. Germline V gene data show CDR1 as LNHDA and CDR2 as SQIVND (reference sequence). Trimming removed 7 bases at V and 2 bases at J, with 15 bases between.